Following are 10 T cell receptor beta chains from one sample sequenced in a study of cytomegalovirus exposure and HLA in healthy donors. Here immunoSEQ multiplex PCR was the method, and the copy in TCRdb shows in-frame clones only, minus some. This sample has about 140,000 clones; around 90% occur once, and the top ten carry over 6.5%. Sequenced input: PBMCs. The source of these receptors is a woman aged 18-30 years in good health and CMV-seropositive.

The chain couples TRBV2 to TRBJ1-2; 8 bases agree with TRBD1. Trimming removed 6 bases from V and 4 bases from J; junction bases left unmatched: 7. CDR3 length equals 14 residues. Germline CDR1 SNHLY, CDR2 FYNNEI. This CDR3 reads CASSRDRPSYGYTF. In nucleotides, the CDR3 is TGTGCCAGCAGCCGGGACAGGCCGAGCTATGGCTACACCTTC. The full variable domain, its missing parts supplied by reference TRBV2 and TRBJ1-2, is EPEVTQTPSHQVTQMGQEVILRCVPISNHLYFYWYRQILGQKVEFLVSFYNNEISEKSEIFDDQFSVERPDGSNFTLKIRSTKLEDSAMYFCASSRDRPSYGYTFGSGTRLTVV.

The count of this clone is one. The chain combines TRBV30 with TRBJ2-4; 7 nucleotides match TRBD1. CDR3 length: 12 residues. In germline, CDR1 is GTSNPN, CDR2 SVGIG (reference sequence). V gave up 2 bases and J gave up 6 bases; unmatched junction bases: 1. The CDR3 is CAWSPGGNIQYF. The DNA for the CDR3 is TGTGCCTGGAGTCCAGGGGGAAACATTCAGTACTTC.

As concerns this clone: An end of the junction does not agree with germline; a read error may underlie this. The chain has TRBV6-1 and TRBJ2-3, with 9 bases matching TRBD2. The CDR3 totals 14 residues. The germline V gene has CDR1 MNHNS and CDR2 SASEGT. CDR3 DNA sequence: TGTGCCAGCAGCGCCGGGACTAGCATAGATACGCAGTATTTT. The encoded protein is CASSAGTSIDTQYF.

V is TRBV5-1 and J is TRBJ1-4; D uncertain. Germline CDR1 reads SGHRS; CDR2 reads YFSETQ. V was shortened by 1 base and J by 6 bases, with 13 bases between the two germline ends. There are 15 residues in the CDR3. DNA of the CDR3: TGCGCCAGCAGCTTGTGGTACGGGGAAGATGAAAAACTGTTTTTT. It specifies CASSLWYGEDEKLFF.

Only a few counts were recorded for this clone. The chain employs TRBV25-1 and TRBJ1-2; 8 bases are shared with TRBD1. CDR3 size: 11 residues. The trim removed 5 bases at V and 10 bases at J, leaving 3 bases unmatched. The germline CDR1 and CDR2 sequences are MGHDK and SYGVNS. This chain's CDR3 is CASSRGQAYTF. The DNA of the CDR3 is TGTGCCAGCAGTAGGGGACAGGCCTACACCTTC.

V usage is TRBV28 and J usage is TRBJ1-2; unclear D gene. Trimming took off 1 base at V and 7 bases at J, with 7 bases between the two ends. Germline assignment: CDR1 MDHEN and CDR2 SYDVKM. The CDR3 spans 12 residues. The CDR3, as DNA: TGTGCCAGCAGTTTATCTGAGGGTGGCTACACCTTC. It codes for CASSLSEGGYTF.

This clone was seen a handful of times. The CDR3 DNA reads TGTGCCAGCAGCCAATCAGGGAGGCCACGAAGGGGAAAACTGTTTTTT. Translated: CASSQSGRPRRGKLFF. The chain carries TRBV16 and TRBJ1-4; maybe TRBD1 (5 bases). Trimming removed 0 bases from V and 10 bases from J, with 18 bases in between. Germline CDR1 is KGHSY and CDR2 is FQNENV. The CDR3 runs 16 residues.

V gene TRBV27 combines with J gene TRBJ1-6; 8 bases are shared with TRBD1. Unmatched junction bases numbered 11, after V lost 4 bases and J lost 0 bases. This CDR3 is built from 19 residues. Looked up from germline, CDR1 is MNHEY and CDR2 is SMNVEV (reference sequence). The CDR3 is CASSSTRDRYLSYNSPLHF. The CDR3 DNA follows: TGTGCCAGCAGTTCCACTCGGGACAGGTATCTCTCCTATAATTCACCCCTCCACTTT.

The chain is built from TRBV11-3 and TRBJ2-1; no definite D call. V was clipped by 2 bases and J by 4 bases, with 6 bases between them. The CDR3 runs to 13 residues. Germline loops: CDR1 SGHNT, CDR2 YENEEA. CDR3 residues: CASSLQLYNEQFF. In DNA form, the CDR3 reads TGTGCCAGCAGCTTACAACTGTACAATGAGCAGTTCTTC.

V gene TRBV7-6 combines with J gene TRBJ1-1; 7 bases are shared with TRBD1. Germline trimming cut 2 bases from V and 1 base from J; bases unmatched to any gene: 7. Germline values: CDR1 SGHVS, CDR2 FNYEAQ. The CDR3 has 16 amino acids. The CDR3: CASSLQPQGTNTEAFF. CDR3 bases: TGTGCCAGCAGCTTACAGCCACAGGGGACGAACACTGAAGCTTTCTTT.